This T cell receptor beta chain was recovered during a study of blood T cell repertoires in COVID-19. Across the study: The study drew acute and convalescent COVID-19 samples from the United States, Italy and Spain. PBMCs, B-cell-depleted T cells, or T cells provided the cDNA or gDNA that made up the material.

Measured with immunoSEQ multiplex PCR; TCRdb has only the in-frame clones, and not every one. This sample carries more than 45,000 clones, roughly 90% of them seen once, and the ten largest clones take around 2.7%. The sequence was collected from a man older than 75 with acute or convalescent COVID-19. The sample comprised peripheral blood.

The CDR3 reads CASSLPHGTGSYGYTF. CDR3 nucleotide sequence: TGTGCCAGCAGCTTGCCTCACGGGACAGGGTCCTATGGCTACACCTTC. The chain joins TRBV5-4 to TRBJ1-2; 9 bases match TRBD1. The CDR3 runs to 16 residues. The germline V gene encodes CDR1 SGHNT and CDR2 YYREEE (reference sequence). The J segment lost 4 bases and the V segment lost 1 base, leaving 8 bases of the junction unmatched.